This T cell receptor beta chain was recorded in a study of T cells in localized non-small cell lung cancer. Profiling relied on immunoSEQ multiplex PCR, and the TCRdb table lists in-frame clones only, not all of them. Counted here are 35,000 to 40,000 clones, over 75% occurring once; the ten biggest clones make up around a sixth. Study-wide points: Because researchers sequenced only one region of the tumor, heterogeneity is still possible. Adjacent lung tissue had a median about 50 of the top 100 clones found in the tumor. Uninvolved adjacent lung showed the highest T cell clonality, exceeding tumor.

This clone was counted a few times. The antigen is not known. The clonotype was recovered from a male donor at least 60 years old with stage III squamous cell lung carcinoma. The source material was peripheral blood, sampled before any cancer treatment.

CDR3 sequence (DNA): TGCGCCAGCAGCCCCGGGACACTTCAAGAGACCCAGTACTTC. As protein: CASSPGTLQETQYF. J is TRBJ2-5 and V is TRBV10-1; maybe TRBD1 (6 bases). Germline V lookup: CDR1 WNHNN, CDR2 SYGVQD (reference sequence). The V gene lost 6 bases and the J gene lost 2 bases, with 13 bases spanning the gap. The CDR3 sequence is 14 residues long.